The source of this T cell receptor beta chain is a study of blood T cell repertoires in COVID-19. The CDR3 has 14 residues. Germline CDR1 SNHLY, CDR2 FYNNEI. Trimming removed 7 bases from V and 5 bases from J; junction bases left unmatched: 8. TCRdb's copy holds only in-frame clones and misses some; the assay was immunoSEQ multiplex PCR. The sample contains 45,000 to 70,000 clones, around 81% of which appear only once. Material: peripheral blood. The clonotype comes from a man in his fifties or sixties with acute or convalescent COVID-19. The chain combines TRBV2 with TRBJ2-5; 9 bases match TRBD1. The CDR3 coding sequence is TGTGCCAGCAAGGGACAGGGTGTCGTGGAGACCCAGTACTTC. It yields the protein CASKGQGVVETQYF.